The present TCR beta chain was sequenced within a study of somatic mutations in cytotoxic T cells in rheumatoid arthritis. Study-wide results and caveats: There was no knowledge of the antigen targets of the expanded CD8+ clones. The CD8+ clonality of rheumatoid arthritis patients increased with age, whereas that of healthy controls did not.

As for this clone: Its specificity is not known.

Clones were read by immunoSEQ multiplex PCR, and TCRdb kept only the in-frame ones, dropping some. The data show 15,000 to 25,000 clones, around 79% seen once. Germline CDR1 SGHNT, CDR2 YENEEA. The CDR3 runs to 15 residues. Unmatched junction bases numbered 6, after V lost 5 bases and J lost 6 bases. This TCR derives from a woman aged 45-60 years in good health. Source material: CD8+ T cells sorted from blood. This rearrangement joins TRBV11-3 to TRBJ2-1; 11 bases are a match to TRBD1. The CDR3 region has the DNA TGTGCCAGCAGCCCAGGACAGGGGGCGCGCAATGAGCAGTTCTTC. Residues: CASSPGQGARNEQFF. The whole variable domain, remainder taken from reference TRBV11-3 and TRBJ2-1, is EAGVVQSPRYKIIEKKQPVAFWCNPISGHNTLYWYLQNLGQGPELLIRYENEEAVDDSQLPKDRFSAERLKGVDSTLKIQPAELGDSAVYLCASSPGQGARNEQFFGPGTRLTVL.